A single sample gave rise to the 23 T cell receptor beta chains below, sequenced in a study of blood T cell repertoires in COVID-19. TCRdb's table, derived via immunoSEQ multiplex PCR, lists solely in-frame clones and lacks some. The sample has about 45,000 clones, 87% seen once. Specimen: peripheral blood. These receptors were taken from an elderly woman with active COVID-19.

This sequence joins TRBV11-2 and TRBJ2-7; weak D call: TRBD1 (6 bases). There are 15 residues in the CDR3. V lost 1 base to trimming and J lost 4 bases, with 14 bases between them. Per the germline V gene, CDR1 is SGHAT and CDR2 is FQNNGV. This CDR3 is CASSLGQAILYEQYF. As DNA, the CDR3 is TGTGCCAGCAGCTTAGGACAGGCTATATTATACGAGCAGTACTTC.

The rearrangement joins TRBV30 to TRBJ1-2; a weak D match, TRBD1 (5 bases). Looked up from germline, CDR1 is GTSNPN and CDR2 is SVGIG (reference sequence). Trimming cost V 1 base and J 8 bases, with 8 bases left between them. The CDR3 extends over 11 amino acids. The CDR3 loop is CAWSARGGYTF. The CDR3 region has the DNA TGTGCCTGGAGTGCTCGGGGGGGCTACACCTTC.

This clone showed up just a few times. The chain carries TRBV4-1 and TRBJ1-1, with TRBD1 as a possible D gene (6 bases). The CDR3 runs 13 residues. The V end lost 4 bases, the J end lost 8 bases, and 14 bases lay between the germline ends. The V gene's germline CDR1 is MGHRA and CDR2 YSYEKL. The CDR3 DNA sequence: TGCGCCAGCAGCCTGCGAGTCCAGGGGGAAGCTTTCTTT. It yields the protein CASSLRVQGEAFF.

J is TRBJ2-7 and V is TRBV15; possibly TRBD1 for D (5 bases). The V gene's germline CDR1 is LNHNV and CDR2 YYDKDF (reference sequence). Trimming stripped 2 bases from V and 0 bases from J, with 11 bases between. The CDR3 has 15 amino acids. In nucleotides, the CDR3 is TGTGCCACCAGCAGAAAGACCGACAGCTCCTACGAGCAGTACTTC. It codes for CATSRKTDSSYEQYF.

The chain carries TRBV5-4 and TRBJ2-1; D unclear. V shed 2 bases and J shed 3 bases, with 3 bases lying between them. This CDR3 is 12 amino acids long. Germline-derived CDR1 and CDR2 are SGHNT and YYREEE (reference sequence). CDR3 residues: CASSFHYNEQFF. CDR3 nucleotide sequence: TGTGCCAGCAGCTTCCACTACAATGAGCAGTTCTTC.

V gene TRBV9 combines with J gene TRBJ2-1, with 7 bases lining up with TRBD2. The CDR3 is made up of 14 amino acids. CDR1 is SGDLS, CDR2 YYNGEE, per germline. The junction had 5 bases not matched to a gene; V was cut back by 4 bases and J by 4 bases. CDR3 DNA sequence: TGTGCCAGCAGCTTACGCGGGGGTTACAATGAGCAGTTCTTC. Translated, it gives CASSLRGGYNEQFF.

The V and J genes are TRBV15 and TRBJ2-1; 9 bases match TRBD2. The CDR3 extends over 17 amino acids. V shed 2 bases, J shed 9 bases, and the junction held 14 bases outside the gene matches. Germline CDR1 LNHNV, CDR2 YYDKDF (reference sequence). DNA of the CDR3: TGTGCCACCAGCAGACTCCTTTCATCTAGCGGGGCTGGTGAGCAGTTCTTC. It encodes CATSRLLSSSGAGEQFF.

The gene calls are TRBV6-2 or TRBV6-3 and TRBJ1-1; TRBD1 agrees at 9 bases. This CDR3 comprises 13 residues. Germline loops: CDR1 MNHEY, CDR2 SVGEGT. The ends lost 6 bases at V and 5 bases at J; junction bases unmatched: 4. The CDR3 here is CASSTDRGTEAFF. CDR3 bases: TGTGCCAGCAGCACCGACAGGGGGACTGAAGCTTTCTTT.

This sequence joins TRBV5-8 and TRBJ2-3, with 9 bases that match TRBD2. After removal of 5 bases from V and 10 bases from J, the junction contained 5 bases not matched to a gene. From germline, CDR1 is SGHTS and CDR2 YDEGEE. This CDR3 spans 12 amino acids. CDR3 amino acids: CASSSRLAAQYF. In nucleotides, the CDR3 is TGTGCCAGCAGTTCCAGACTAGCGGCGCAGTATTTT.

The V call is TRBV3-1 (or the pseudogene TRBV3-2), the J call TRBJ1-1, with TRBD1 matching over 9 bases. Germline V CDR1 and CDR2: LGHDT, YNNKEL (reference sequence). This CDR3 has 16 amino acids. The J segment lost 4 bases and the V segment lost 4 bases, leaving 10 bases of the junction unmatched. CDR3 in amino acids: CASSLGTGFGGTEAFF. The CDR3 coding sequence is TGTGCCAGCAGCCTTGGGACAGGGTTCGGCGGCACTGAAGCTTTCTTT.

The V call is TRBV6-6, the J call TRBJ1-6; 7 nucleotides agree with TRBD1. There are 14 residues in the CDR3. V trimming: 6 bases; J trimming: 8 bases; junction bases outside the gene matches: 7. Germline lookup yields CDR1 MNHNY and CDR2 SVGAGI (reference sequence). CDR3 coding DNA: TGTGCCAGCAGCGACAGGGTAGACCATTCACCCCTCCACTTT. Residues: CASSDRVDHSPLHF.

The CDR3 nucleotides are TGTGCCAGCAGCCCCCTCGGGGGATTTCAGCCCCAGCATTTT. Amino acid sequence: CASSPLGGFQPQHF. This rearrangement joins TRBV7-8 to TRBJ1-5, with a possible D match to TRBD1 (5 bases). The CDR3 contains 14 residues. In germline, CDR1 is SGHVS, CDR2 FQNEAQ. Trimming stripped 5 bases from V and 6 bases from J, with 14 bases between.

This sequence joins TRBV11-2 and TRBJ1-4; 9 bases match TRBD1. CDR1 is SGHAT and CDR2 is FQNNGV in the germline V gene. Trimming at V came to 5 bases and at J to 4 bases, leaving 14 bases not matched to a gene. The CDR3 spans 18 residues. Written as DNA, the CDR3 is TGTGCCAGCAGCCCTAGACCCCCAAACAGGGGGCGTAATGAAAAACTGTTTTTT. Amino acid sequence: CASSPRPPNRGRNEKLFF.

Only a few counts were recorded for this clone. The chain employs TRBV6-5 and TRBJ1-2, with TRBD1 identical over 8 bases. V lost 5 bases and J lost 7; bases outside the gene matches: 12. The CDR3 has 15 residues. Germline V gene sequence: CDR1 MNHEY, CDR2 SVGAGI. The CDR3 loop reads CASSPNFGTGSGYTF. The CDR3 nucleotides read TGTGCCAGCAGTCCTAATTTCGGGACAGGTTCTGGCTACACCTTC.

V usage is TRBV10-2 and J usage is TRBJ2-1; TRBD2 matches at 7 bases. V was pared by 6 bases and J by 9 bases, with 11 bases of the junction left unmatched. This CDR3 is 14 amino acids long. Germline V gene lookup returns CDR1 WSHSY and CDR2 SAAADI. CDR3 DNA: TGCGCCAGCAGACCGGGACTACTATCCAGTGAGCAGTTCTTC. Protein sequence: CASRPGLLSSEQFF.

V and J are TRBV6-5 and TRBJ2-1; 7 nucleotides agree with TRBD1. V was pared by 0 bases and J by 4 bases, with 6 bases of the junction left unmatched. Germline V gene data show CDR1 as MNHEY and CDR2 as SVGAGI. This CDR3 spans 16 amino acids. CDR3 DNA: TGTGCCAGCAGTTACTCCTTCGGGACAGCATACAATGAGCAGTTCTTC. As protein: CASSYSFGTAYNEQFF.

V gene TRBV30 combines with J gene TRBJ1-2; TRBD1 aligns across 7 bases. From germline, CDR1 is GTSNPN and CDR2 SVGIG (reference sequence). After removal of 0 bases from V and 8 bases from J, the junction contained 6 bases not matched to a gene. The CDR3 runs 13 residues. CDR3 region: CAWSVQTGIGYTF. CDR3 DNA sequence: TGTGCCTGGAGTGTACAGACAGGGATAGGCTACACCTTC.

The chain employs TRBV30 and TRBJ1-5; 8 bases are shared with TRBD1. CDR1 is GTSNPN, CDR2 SVGIG, per germline (reference sequence). The CDR3 is made up of 13 amino acids. Trimming cost V 5 bases and J 4 bases; bases outside gene matches: 4. CDR3 region: CAWRDRGNQPQHF. As DNA, the CDR3 is TGTGCCTGGCGTGACAGGGGTAATCAGCCCCAGCATTTT. The variable domain in full, completed from reference TRBV30 and TRBJ1-5, reads SQTIHQWPATLVQPVGSPLSLECTVEGTSNPNLYWYRQAAGRGLQLLFYSVGIGQISSEVPQNLSASRPQDRQFILSSKKLLLSDSGFYLCAWRDRGNQPQHFGDGTRLSIL.

The chain couples TRBV7-2 to TRBJ1-2; 8 nucleotides agree with TRBD1. The CDR3 runs to 14 residues. Germline CDR1 and CDR2: SGHTA and FQGNSA. V gave up 5 bases and J gave up 5 bases; unmatched junction bases: 7. The DNA of the CDR3 is TGTGCCAGCAGCCTTACGGGACAGGTTTATGGCTACACCTTC. It codes for CASSLTGQVYGYTF.

The chain recombines TRBV14 with TRBJ2-4; the match to TRBD2 covers 14 bases. Germline CDR1 is SGHDN and CDR2 is FVKESK. After removal of 0 bases from V and 0 bases from J, the junction contained 4 bases not matched to a gene. The CDR3 totals 19 residues. The CDR3 DNA reads as TGTGCCAGCAGCCAAGAAGGACTAGCGGGGGGACTAGCCAAAAACATTCAGTACTTC. This sequence encodes CASSQEGLAGGLAKNIQYF.

This clone has a single count. This sequence joins TRBV28 and TRBJ2-3; D unresolved. CDR3 length equals 12 residues. The germline gives CDR1 MDHEN, CDR2 SYDVKM. The V end lost 5 bases, the J end lost 4 bases, and 7 bases lay between the germline ends. CDR3 amino acids: CASSPLSDTQYF. CDR3 sequence (DNA): TGTGCCAGCAGTCCCCTTTCAGATACGCAGTATTTT. Using reference TRBV28 and TRBJ2-3 for the parts outside the CDR3, the full variable domain is DVKVTQSSRYLVKRTGEKVFLECVQDMDHENMFWYRQDPGLGLRLIYFSYDVKMKEKGDIPEGYSVSREKKERFSLILESASTNQTSMYLCASSPLSDTQYFGPGTRLTVL.

V usage is TRBV10-3 and J usage is TRBJ1-2; a possible D gene is TRBD1 (5 bases). The CDR3 has 13 amino acids. Trimming stripped 3 bases from V and 8 bases from J, with 13 bases between. Per germline, CDR1 ENHRY and CDR2 SYGVKD. CDR3 DNA: TGTGCCATCAGTGACAGGGAAAGGATAGGCTACACCTTC. This gives the protein CAISDRERIGYTF.

The rearrangement uses TRBV11-2 and TRBJ2-4; the D is unclear. The CDR3 is made up of 15 amino acids. CDR1 is SGHAT and CDR2 is FQNNGV in the germline V gene. Trimming took off 1 base at V and 0 bases at J, with 7 bases between the two ends. CDR3 sequence: CASSLGPGAKNIQYF. The CDR3 DNA sequence: TGTGCCAGCAGCTTAGGTCCGGGAGCCAAAAACATTCAGTACTTC.